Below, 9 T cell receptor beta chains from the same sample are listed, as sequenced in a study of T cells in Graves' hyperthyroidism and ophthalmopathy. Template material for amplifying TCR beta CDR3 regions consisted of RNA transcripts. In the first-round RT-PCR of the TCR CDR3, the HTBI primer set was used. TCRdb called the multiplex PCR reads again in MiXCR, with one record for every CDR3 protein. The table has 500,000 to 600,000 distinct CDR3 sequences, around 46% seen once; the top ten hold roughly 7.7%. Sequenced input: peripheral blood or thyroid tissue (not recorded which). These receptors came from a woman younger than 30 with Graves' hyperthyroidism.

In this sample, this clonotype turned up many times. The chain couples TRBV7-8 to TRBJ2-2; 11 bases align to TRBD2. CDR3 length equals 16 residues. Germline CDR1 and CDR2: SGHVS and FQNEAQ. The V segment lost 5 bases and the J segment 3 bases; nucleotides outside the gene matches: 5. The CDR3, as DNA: TGTGCCAGCAGCCCCTGGACTAGCGGGTACACCGGGGAGCTGTTTTTT. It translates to CASSPWTSGYTGELFF. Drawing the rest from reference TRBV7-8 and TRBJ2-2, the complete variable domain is GAGVSQSPRYKVAKRGQDVALRCDPISGHVSLFWYQQALGQGPEFLTYFQNEAQLDKSGLPSDRFFAERPEGSVSTLKIQRTQQEDSAVYLCASSPWTSGYTGELFFGEGSRLTVL.

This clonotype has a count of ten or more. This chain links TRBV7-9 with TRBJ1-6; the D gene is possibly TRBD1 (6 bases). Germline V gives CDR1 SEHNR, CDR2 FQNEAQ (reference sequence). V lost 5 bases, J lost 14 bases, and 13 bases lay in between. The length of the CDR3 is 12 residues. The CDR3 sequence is CASSPRGQALHF. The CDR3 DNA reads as TGTGCCAGCAGCCCACGGGGGCAGGCCCTCCACTTT.

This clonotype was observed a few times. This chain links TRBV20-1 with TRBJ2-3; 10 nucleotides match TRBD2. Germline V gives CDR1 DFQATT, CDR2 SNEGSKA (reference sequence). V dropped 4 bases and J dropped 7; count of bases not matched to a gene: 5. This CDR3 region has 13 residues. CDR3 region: CSAILAGVYTQYF. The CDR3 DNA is TGCAGTGCTATCCTAGCGGGAGTGTATACGCAGTATTTT.

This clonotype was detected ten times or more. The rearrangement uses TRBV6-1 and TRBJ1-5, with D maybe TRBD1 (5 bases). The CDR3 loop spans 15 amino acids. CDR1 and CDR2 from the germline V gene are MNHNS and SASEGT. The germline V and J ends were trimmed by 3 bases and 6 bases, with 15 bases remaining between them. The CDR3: CASSEGRGISQPQHF. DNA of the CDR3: TGTGCCAGCAGTGAGGGGCGTGGGATCAGTCAGCCCCAGCATTTT.

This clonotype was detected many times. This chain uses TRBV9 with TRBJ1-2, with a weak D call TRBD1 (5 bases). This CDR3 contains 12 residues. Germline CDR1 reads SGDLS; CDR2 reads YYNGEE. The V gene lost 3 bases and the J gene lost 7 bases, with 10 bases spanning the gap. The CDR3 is CASSAEGFGYTF. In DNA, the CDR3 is TGTGCCAGCAGCGCAGAGGGGTTTGGCTACACCTTC.

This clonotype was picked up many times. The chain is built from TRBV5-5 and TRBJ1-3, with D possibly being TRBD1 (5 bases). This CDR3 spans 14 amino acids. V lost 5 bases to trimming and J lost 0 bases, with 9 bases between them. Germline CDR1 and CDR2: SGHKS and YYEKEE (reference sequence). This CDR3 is CASSMDISGNTIYF. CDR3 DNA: TGTGCCAGCAGTATGGACATCTCTGGAAACACCATATATTTT.

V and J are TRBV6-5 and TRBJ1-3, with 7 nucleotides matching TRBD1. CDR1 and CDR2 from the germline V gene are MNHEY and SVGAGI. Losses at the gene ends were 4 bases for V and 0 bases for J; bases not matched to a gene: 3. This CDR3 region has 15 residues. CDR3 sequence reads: CASSFDRVSGNTIYF. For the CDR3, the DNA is TGTGCCAGCAGTTTCGACAGGGTCTCTGGAAACACCATATATTTT.

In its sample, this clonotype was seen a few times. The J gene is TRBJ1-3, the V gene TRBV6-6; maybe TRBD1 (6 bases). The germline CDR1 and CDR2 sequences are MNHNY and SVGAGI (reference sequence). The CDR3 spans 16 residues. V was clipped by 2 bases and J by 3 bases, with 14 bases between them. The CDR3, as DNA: TGTGCCAGCAGTTACCCCCCGCAGACAGGTGGAAACACCATATATTTT. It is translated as CASSYPPQTGGNTIYF.

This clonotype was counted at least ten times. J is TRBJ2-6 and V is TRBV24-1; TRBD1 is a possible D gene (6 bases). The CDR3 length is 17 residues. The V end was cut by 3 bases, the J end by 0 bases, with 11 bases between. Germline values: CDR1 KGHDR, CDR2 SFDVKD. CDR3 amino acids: CATSDQTGISGANVLTF. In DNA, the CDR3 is TGTGCCACCAGTGATCAGACAGGCATCTCTGGGGCCAACGTCCTGACTTTC.